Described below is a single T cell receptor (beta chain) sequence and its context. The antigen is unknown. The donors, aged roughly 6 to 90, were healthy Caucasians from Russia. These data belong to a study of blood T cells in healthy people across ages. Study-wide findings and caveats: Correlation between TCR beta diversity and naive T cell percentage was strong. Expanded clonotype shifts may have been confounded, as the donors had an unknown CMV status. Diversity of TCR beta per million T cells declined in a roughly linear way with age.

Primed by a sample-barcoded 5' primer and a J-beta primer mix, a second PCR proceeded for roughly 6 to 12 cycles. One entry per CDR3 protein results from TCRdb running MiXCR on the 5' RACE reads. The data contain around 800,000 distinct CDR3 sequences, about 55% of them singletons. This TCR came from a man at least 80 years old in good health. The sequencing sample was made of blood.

As DNA, the CDR3 is TGCGCCACCCAGCAGGGGGGACGCTCCTACAATGAGCAGTTCTTC. Translating gives CATQQGGRSYNEQFF. The chain recombines TRBV5-1 with TRBJ2-1; tentatively, D is TRBD1 (7 bases). The germline V gene has CDR1 SGHRS and CDR2 YFSETQ. The CDR3 runs to 15 residues. V shed 9 bases and J shed 0 bases, with 16 bases lying between them.